This T cell receptor (beta chain) was recovered during a study of blood T cells in healthy people across ages. The study's findings and limits: Measured against age, TCR beta diversity per million T cells decreased in a roughly linear manner. CMV infection status of these donors was not known.

For the second PCR, which ran for about 7 to 12 cycles, a sample-barcoded 5' primer and a J-beta primer mix were used. Via MiXCR, TCRdb re-called the 5' RACE reads, giving one row per CDR3 protein. The sample holds around 1.1 million distinct CDR3 sequences, around two fifths seen once. This clonotype was detected many times. The antigen remains unidentified. The length of the CDR3 is 15 residues. Each donor was a healthy Caucasian individual from Russia, aged roughly 6 to 100. The chain links TRBV21-1 to TRBJ2-1; TRBD1 is taken as the D call from the table, unchecked against the DNA. TRBV21-1 is designated a pseudogene. The sequencing input was blood. The sequence derives from a man aged 18 to 30 in good health. The CDR3 DNA is TGTGCCAGCAGCAAACCCGGGACAGGGCTGAATGAGCAGTTCTTC. Its translation is CASSKPGTGLNEQFF.